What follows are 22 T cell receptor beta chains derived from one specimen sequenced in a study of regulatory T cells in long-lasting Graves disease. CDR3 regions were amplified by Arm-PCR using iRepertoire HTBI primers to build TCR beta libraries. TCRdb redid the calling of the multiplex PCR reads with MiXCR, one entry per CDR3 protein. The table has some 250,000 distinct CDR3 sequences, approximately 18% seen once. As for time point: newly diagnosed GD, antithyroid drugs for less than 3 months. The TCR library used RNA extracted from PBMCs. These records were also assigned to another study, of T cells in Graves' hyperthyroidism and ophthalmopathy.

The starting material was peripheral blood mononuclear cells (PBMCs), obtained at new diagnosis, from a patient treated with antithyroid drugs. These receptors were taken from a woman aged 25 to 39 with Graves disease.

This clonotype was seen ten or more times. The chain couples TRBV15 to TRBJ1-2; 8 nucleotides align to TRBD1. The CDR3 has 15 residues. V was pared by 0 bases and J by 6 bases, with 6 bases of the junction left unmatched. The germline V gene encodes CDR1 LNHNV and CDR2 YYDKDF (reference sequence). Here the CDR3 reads CATSRDMDRAHGYTF. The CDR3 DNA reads TGTGCCACCAGCAGAGATATGGACAGGGCCCATGGCTACACCTTC.

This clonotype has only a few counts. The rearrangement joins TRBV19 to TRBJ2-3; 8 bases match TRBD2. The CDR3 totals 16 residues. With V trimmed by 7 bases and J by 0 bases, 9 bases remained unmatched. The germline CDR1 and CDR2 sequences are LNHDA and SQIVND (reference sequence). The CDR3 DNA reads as TGTGCCAGTAAAAATGGGCGGGGGGCTAGCACAGATACGCAGTATTTT. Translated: CASKNGRGASTDTQYF. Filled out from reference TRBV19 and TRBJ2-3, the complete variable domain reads DGGITQSPKYLFRKEGQNVTLSCEQNLNHDAMYWYRQDPGQGLRLIYYSQIVNDFQKGDIAEGYSVSREKKESFPLTVTSAQKNPTAFYLCASKNGRGASTDTQYFGPGTRLTVL.

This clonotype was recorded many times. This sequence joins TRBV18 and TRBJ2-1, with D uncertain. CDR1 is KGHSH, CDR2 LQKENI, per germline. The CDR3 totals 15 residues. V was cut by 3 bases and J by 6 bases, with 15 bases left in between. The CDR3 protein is CASSPFMGPGNEQFF. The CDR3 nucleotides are TGTGCCAGCTCACCCTTCATGGGTCCAGGCAATGAGCAGTTCTTC.

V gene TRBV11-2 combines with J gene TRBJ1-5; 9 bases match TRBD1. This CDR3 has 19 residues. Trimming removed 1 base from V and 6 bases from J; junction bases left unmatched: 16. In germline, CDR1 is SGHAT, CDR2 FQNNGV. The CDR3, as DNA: TGTGCCAGCAGCTTAGGTTGGAGCCCGACCGGGACAGGGACTCAGCCCCAGCATTTT. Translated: CASSLGWSPTGTGTQPQHF. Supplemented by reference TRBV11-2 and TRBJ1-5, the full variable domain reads EAGVAQSPRYKIIEKRQSVAFWCNPISGHATLYWYQQILGQGPKLLIQFQNNGVVDDSQLPKDRFSAERLKGVDSTLKIQPAKLEDSAVYLCASSLGWSPTGTGTQPQHFGDGTRLSIL.

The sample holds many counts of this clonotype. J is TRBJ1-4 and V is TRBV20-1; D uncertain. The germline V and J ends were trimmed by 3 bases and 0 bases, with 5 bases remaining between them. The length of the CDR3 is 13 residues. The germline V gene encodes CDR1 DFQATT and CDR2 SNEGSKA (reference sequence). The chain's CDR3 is CSASGSTNEKLFF. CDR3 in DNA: TGCAGTGCTAGCGGTTCAACTAATGAAAAACTGTTTTTT.

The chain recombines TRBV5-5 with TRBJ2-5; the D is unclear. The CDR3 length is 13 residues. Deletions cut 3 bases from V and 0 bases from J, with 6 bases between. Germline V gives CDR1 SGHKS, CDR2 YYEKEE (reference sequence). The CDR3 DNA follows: TGTGCCAGCAGCTCGGGCGACCAAGAGACCCAGTACTTC. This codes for CASSSGDQETQYF.

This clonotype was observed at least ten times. The CDR3 DNA follows: TGTGCCAGCAGTTACCCGGTCGGTGAAGCTTTCTTT. Its translation is CASSYPVGEAFF. This sequence joins TRBV6-2 or TRBV6-3 and TRBJ1-1; D not resolved. Germline CDR1 reads MNHEY; CDR2 reads SVGEGT. This CDR3 contains 12 residues. V lost 2 bases and J lost 7, with 8 bases in between.

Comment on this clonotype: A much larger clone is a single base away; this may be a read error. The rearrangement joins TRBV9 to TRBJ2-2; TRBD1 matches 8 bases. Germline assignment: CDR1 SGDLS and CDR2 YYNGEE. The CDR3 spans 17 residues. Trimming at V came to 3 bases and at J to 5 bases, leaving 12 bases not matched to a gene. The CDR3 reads CASSGGQAVEGTGELFF. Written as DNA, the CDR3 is TGTGCCAGCAGCGGGGGACAGGCGGTAGAAGGAACCGGGGAGCTGTTTTTT.

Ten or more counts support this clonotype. CDR3 coding DNA: TGCGCCAGCAGCTTGGTTGGTCTCGAAGCTTTCTTT. Translation: CASSLVGLEAFF. The V gene is TRBV5-1, the J gene TRBJ1-1; D is unclear. The CDR3 spans 12 residues. Per the germline V gene, CDR1 is SGHRS and CDR2 is YFSETQ. V lost 0 bases and J lost 8, with 8 bases in between.

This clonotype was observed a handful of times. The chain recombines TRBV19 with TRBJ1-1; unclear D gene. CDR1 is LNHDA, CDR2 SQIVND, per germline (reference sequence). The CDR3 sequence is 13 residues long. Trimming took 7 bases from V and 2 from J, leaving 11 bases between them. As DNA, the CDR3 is TGTGCCAGTATGGTGGTGGGAAACACTGAAGCTTTCTTT. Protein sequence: CASMVVGNTEAFF. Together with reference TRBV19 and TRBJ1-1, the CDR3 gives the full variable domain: DGGITQSPKYLFRKEGQNVTLSCEQNLNHDAMYWYRQDPGQGLRLIYYSQIVNDFQKGDIAEGYSVSREKKESFPLTVTSAQKNPTAFYLCASMVVGNTEAFFGQGTRLTVV.

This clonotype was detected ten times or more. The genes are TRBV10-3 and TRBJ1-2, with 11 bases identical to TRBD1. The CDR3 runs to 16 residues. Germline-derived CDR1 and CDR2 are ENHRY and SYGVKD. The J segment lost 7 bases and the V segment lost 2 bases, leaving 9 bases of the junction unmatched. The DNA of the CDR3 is TGTGCCATCAGTGAGCCGAGCGGACAGGGGGCTACTGGCTACACCTTC. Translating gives CAISEPSGQGATGYTF.

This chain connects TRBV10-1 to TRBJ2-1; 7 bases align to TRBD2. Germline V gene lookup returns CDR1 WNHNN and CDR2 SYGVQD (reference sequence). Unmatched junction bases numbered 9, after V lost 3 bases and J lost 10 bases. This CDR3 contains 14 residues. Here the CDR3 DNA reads TGCGCCAGCAGTGACTCACGGGGGGTTAGGGAGCAGTTCTTC. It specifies CASSDSRGVREQFF.

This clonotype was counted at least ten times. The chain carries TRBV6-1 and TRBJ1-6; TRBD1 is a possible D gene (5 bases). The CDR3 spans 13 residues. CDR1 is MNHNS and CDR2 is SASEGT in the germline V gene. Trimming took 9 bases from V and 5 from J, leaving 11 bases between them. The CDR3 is CASQRDDNSPLHF. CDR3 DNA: TGTGCCAGTCAGAGGGACGATAATTCACCCCTCCACTTT.

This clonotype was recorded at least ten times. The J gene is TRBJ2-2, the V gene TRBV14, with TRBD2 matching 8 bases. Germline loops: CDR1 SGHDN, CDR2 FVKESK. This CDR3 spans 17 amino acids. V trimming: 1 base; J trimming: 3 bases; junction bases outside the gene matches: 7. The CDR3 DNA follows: TGTGCCAGCAGCCAAGGCGACGGGGGGGCCTACACCGGGGAGCTGTTTTTT. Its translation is CASSQGDGGAYTGELFF.

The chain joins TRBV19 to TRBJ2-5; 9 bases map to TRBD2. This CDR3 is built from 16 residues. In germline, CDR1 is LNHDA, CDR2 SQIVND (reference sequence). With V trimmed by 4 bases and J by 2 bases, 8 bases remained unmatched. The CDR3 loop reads CASSRRASGEQETQYF. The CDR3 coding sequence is TGTGCCAGTAGTAGAAGAGCTAGCGGGGAACAAGAGACCCAGTACTTC.

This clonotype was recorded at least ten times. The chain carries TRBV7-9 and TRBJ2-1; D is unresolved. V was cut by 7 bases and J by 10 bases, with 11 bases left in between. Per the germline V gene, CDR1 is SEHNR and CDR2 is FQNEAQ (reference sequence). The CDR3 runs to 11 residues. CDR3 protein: CASMVSEEQFF. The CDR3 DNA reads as TGTGCCAGCATGGTGTCGGAAGAGCAGTTCTTC.

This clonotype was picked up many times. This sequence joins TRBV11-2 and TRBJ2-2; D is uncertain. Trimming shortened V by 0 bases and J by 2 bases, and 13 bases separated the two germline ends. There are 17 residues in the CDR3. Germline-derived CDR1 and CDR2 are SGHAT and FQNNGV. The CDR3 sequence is CASSLDPWTDNTGELFF. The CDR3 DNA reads TGTGCCAGCAGCTTAGATCCTTGGACGGACAACACCGGGGAGCTGTTTTTT. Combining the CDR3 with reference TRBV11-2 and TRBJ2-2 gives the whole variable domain EAGVAQSPRYKIIEKRQSVAFWCNPISGHATLYWYQQILGQGPKLLIQFQNNGVVDDSQLPKDRFSAERLKGVDSTLKIQPAKLEDSAVYLCASSLDPWTDNTGELFFGEGSRLTVL.

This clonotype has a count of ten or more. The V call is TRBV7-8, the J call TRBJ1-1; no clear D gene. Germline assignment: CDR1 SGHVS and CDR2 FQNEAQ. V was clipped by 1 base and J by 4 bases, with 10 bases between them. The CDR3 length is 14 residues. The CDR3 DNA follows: TGTGCCAGCAGCTTAGGGGGTTTTAGCACTGAAGCTTTCTTT. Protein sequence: CASSLGGFSTEAFF.

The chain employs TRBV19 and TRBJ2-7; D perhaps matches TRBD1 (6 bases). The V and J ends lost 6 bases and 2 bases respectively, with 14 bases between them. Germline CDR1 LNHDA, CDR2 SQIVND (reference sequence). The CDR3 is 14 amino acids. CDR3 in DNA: TGTGCCAGTAGCTTAGCGTCAGGGGCCTACGAGCAGTACTTC. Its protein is CASSLASGAYEQYF.

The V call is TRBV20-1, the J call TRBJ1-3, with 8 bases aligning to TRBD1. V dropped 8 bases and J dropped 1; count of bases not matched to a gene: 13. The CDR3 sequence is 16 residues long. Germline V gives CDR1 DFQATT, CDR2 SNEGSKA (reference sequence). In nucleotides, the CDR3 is TGCAGTACCAGTAGAGGGACAGGAGCGTCTGGAAACACCATATATTTT. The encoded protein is CSTSRGTGASGNTIYF.

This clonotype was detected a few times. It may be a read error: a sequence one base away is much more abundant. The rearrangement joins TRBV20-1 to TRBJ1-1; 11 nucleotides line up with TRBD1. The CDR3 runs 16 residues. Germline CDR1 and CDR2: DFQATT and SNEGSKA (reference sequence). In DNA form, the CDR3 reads TGCAGTGCTGGGGGAGGACAGGGGGCTCTGAACACTGAAGCTCTCTTT. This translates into CSAGGGQGALNTEALF.

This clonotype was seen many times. The CDR3 DNA is TGTGCCAGCAGCTTACCGACAGGGGTTACTAATGAAAAACTGTTTTTT. Translation: CASSLPTGVTNEKLFF. The J gene is TRBJ1-4, the V gene TRBV11-2, with 8 nucleotides matching TRBD1. The ends lost 2 bases at V and 2 bases at J; junction bases unmatched: 4. This CDR3 contains 16 residues. The germline CDR1 and CDR2 sequences are SGHAT and FQNNGV.